Below, 5 T cell receptor beta chains from the same sample are listed, as sequenced in a study of cytomegalovirus exposure and HLA in healthy donors. Researchers ran the PCR with 60 Vbeta and 13 Jbeta primers. The repertoire was sequenced with immunoSEQ multiplex PCR; TCRdb's copy has only in-frame clones and lacks some. The data hold 99,000 or so clones, with around 72% observed a single time. The source material was PBMCs. These TCRs come from a man aged 25-40 years in good health and CMV-seronegative.

J is TRBJ1-2 and V is TRBV29-1; D may be TRBD1 (5 bases). V lost 5 bases and J lost 6, with 16 bases in between. CDR3 length: 13 residues. CDR1 and CDR2 (germline): SQVTM, ANQGSEA. CDR3 nucleotides: TGCAGCGTTCTAGGTGTGGGGGGGGATGGCTACACCTTC. Translated, it gives CSVLGVGGDGYTF.

The chain links TRBV19 to TRBJ1-5, with D possibly being TRBD1 (6 bases). CDR1 is LNHDA and CDR2 is SQIVND in the germline V gene (reference sequence). This CDR3 has 14 amino acids. Trimming removed 5 bases from V and 3 bases from J, with 11 bases in between. DNA for the CDR3: TGTGCCAGTAGTGCCCGGGACACCAATCAGCCCCAGCATTTT. Protein: CASSARDTNQPQHF.

V usage is TRBV6-1 and J usage is TRBJ2-1, with TRBD2 identical over 8 bases. This CDR3 spans 16 amino acids. V was clipped by 4 bases and J by 7 bases; unmatched bases: 12. CDR1 is MNHNS, CDR2 SASEGT, per germline. The CDR3 bases are TGTGCCAGCAGTGGACTCGGCTTGGCTAGCGGGAATGAGCAGTTCTTC. This sequence encodes CASSGLGLASGNEQFF.

With respect to this clone: Other nucleotide sequences in the sample specify the same CDR3. V and J are TRBV18 and TRBJ2-2; unclear D gene. The CDR3 loop spans 13 amino acids. CDR1 and CDR2 from the germline V gene are KGHSH and LQKENI. Between the trimmed V and J ends, which lost 0 bases and 5 bases, there was a span of 4 bases. CDR3 region: CASSPPRTGELFF. CDR3 sequence (DNA): TGTGCCAGCTCACCACCTCGGACCGGGGAGCTGTTTTTT.

This sequence joins TRBV19 and TRBJ1-4; 8 bases are shared with TRBD1. The CDR3 has 15 amino acids. Trimming took 3 bases from V and 3 from J; bases not matched to a gene: 3. Germline loops: CDR1 LNHDA, CDR2 SQIVND (reference sequence). The CDR3 DNA is TGTGCCAGTAGTATCCAGGGGGCGCCTAATGAAAAACTGTTTTTT. Translating it yields CASSIQGAPNEKLFF.